These 15 T cell receptor beta chains originate from one sample sequenced in a study of T cells in Graves' hyperthyroidism and ophthalmopathy. RNA transcripts were the template for amplifying TCR beta CDR3 regions. HTBI primers were the set used in a first-round RT-PCR of the TCR CDR3. TCRdb re-derived calls from the multiplex PCR reads in MiXCR, one entry per CDR3 protein. The data hold roughly 750,000 distinct CDR3 sequences, with about a sixth observed a single time. Sequencing input: blood. Receptors originate from a man aged 18 to 30 with Graves' hyperthyroidism.

This clonotype came up many times. V gene TRBV2 combines with J gene TRBJ2-7; D might be TRBD2 (5 bases). The ends were cut back, 5 bases at V and 0 bases at J, with 11 bases in the middle. CDR3 length equals 14 residues. Germline V gene lookup returns CDR1 SNHLY and CDR2 FYNNEI. The CDR3: CASSPSKVSYEQYF. DNA of the CDR3: TGTGCCAGCAGTCCTAGCAAAGTCTCCTACGAGCAGTACTTC.

The chain recombines TRBV6-5 with TRBJ2-7; D gene unclear. Germline-derived CDR1 and CDR2 are MNHEY and SVGAGI. CDR3 length equals 14 residues. The V and J ends lost 2 bases and 2 bases respectively, with 10 bases between them. CDR3 region: CASSYHSATYEQYF. CDR3 coding DNA: TGTGCCAGCAGTTACCACAGTGCGACCTACGAGCAGTACTTC.

In this sample, this clonotype turned up many times. The rearrangement joins TRBV6-1 to TRBJ2-2; 9 nucleotides agree with TRBD1. The CDR3 loop spans 15 amino acids. In germline, CDR1 is MNHNS, CDR2 SASEGT. V lost 5 bases to trimming and J lost 4 bases; unmatched junction nucleotides: 5. DNA of the CDR3: TGTGCCAGCAGTAAAGGACAGGGGACCACCGGGGAGCTGTTTTTT. Translating gives CASSKGQGTTGELFF.

To note about this clonotype: An end of the junction differs from the germline gene, which may be a read error. The gene calls are TRBV13 and TRBJ2-7; possible D gene TRBD2, 6 bases. This CDR3 region has 13 residues. Germline values: CDR1 PRHDT, CDR2 FYEKMQ (reference sequence). CDR3 sequence reads: CASSLKGRDERYF. The CDR3 region has the DNA TGTGCCAGCAGCTTAAAAGGGCGGGACGAGCGGTACTTC.

In regard to this clonotype: With a much larger clone just one base away, this may be a read error. The chain employs TRBV12-3 or TRBV12-4 and TRBJ2-3; D is unclear. The CDR3 contains 13 residues. The CDR3 loop reads CARSLGVADTQYF. DNA of the CDR3: TGTGCCCGCAGTTTAGGAGTGGCAGATACGCAGTATTTT.

This clonotype was found many times. The chain combines TRBV28 with TRBJ1-2, with D unclear. V lost 0 bases and J 4 bases, leaving 6 bases between the germline ends. CDR1 is MDHEN, CDR2 SYDVKM, per germline. The CDR3 contains 13 residues. As DNA, the CDR3 is TGTGCCAGCAGTTTATGGATGATCTATGGCTACACCTTC. Amino acid sequence: CASSLWMIYGYTF.

The CDR3: CASSISGQGKAYGYTF. The DNA of the CDR3 is TGTGCCAGTAGTATCTCCGGACAGGGAAAGGCCTATGGCTACACCTTC. V and J are TRBV19 and TRBJ1-2; 8 bases map to TRBD1. The ends lost 3 bases at V and 4 bases at J; junction bases unmatched: 10. The CDR3 has 16 amino acids. Germline loops: CDR1 LNHDA, CDR2 SQIVND (reference sequence).

Notes on this clonotype: A much larger clone differs by one base, so this may be a read error. The V and J genes are TRBV15 and TRBJ2-7, with 7 bases lining up with TRBD1. Germline V lookup: CDR1 LNHNV, CDR2 YYDKDF (reference sequence). The CDR3 has 14 amino acids. The V segment lost 5 bases and the J segment 1 base; nucleotides outside the gene matches: 5. Here the CDR3 DNA reads TGTGCCACCAGCCCCGGGGACAGATCCTACGAGCAGTACTTC. Protein sequence: CATSPGDRSYEQYF.

This chain links TRBV20-1 with TRBJ2-3; a possible D gene is TRBD1 (5 bases). The V gene's germline CDR1 is DFQATT and CDR2 SNEGSKA (reference sequence). Trimming cost V 2 bases and J 3 bases, with 15 bases left between them. CDR3 length equals 15 residues. The CDR3 DNA sequence: TGCAGTGCTAGACCCACAGGTCGAAGGACAGATACGCAGTATTTT. Protein sequence: CSARPTGRRTDTQYF.

At least ten counts were recorded for this clonotype. The chain joins TRBV2 to TRBJ2-3; no clear D gene. Trimming removed 5 bases at V and 2 bases at J, with 8 bases between. The CDR3 totals 13 residues. Germline V gene lookup returns CDR1 SNHLY and CDR2 FYNNEI. CDR3 region: CASSPRFTDTQYF. CDR3 nucleotide sequence: TGTGCCAGCAGTCCTAGATTCACAGATACGCAGTATTTT.

In its sample, this clonotype was seen many times. The chain links TRBV28 to TRBJ2-7; no definite D call. CDR3 length equals 11 residues. Germline CDR1 reads MDHEN; CDR2 reads SYDVKM. The V and J ends lost 6 bases and 4 bases respectively, with 7 bases between them. CDR3 in amino acids: CASSLHYEQYF. CDR3 in DNA: TGTGCCAGCAGCCTGCATTACGAGCAGTACTTC.

In the case of this clonotype: Being one base from a much bigger clone, this may be a read error. V usage is TRBV6-1 and J usage is TRBJ2-5; unclear D gene. Germline V gene lookup returns CDR1 MNHNS and CDR2 SASEGT. CDR3 size: 14 residues. Here the CDR3 reads CVSSPTLYQETQYF. The CDR3 DNA follows: TGTGTCAGCAGCCCCACCCTTTACCAAGAGACCCAGTACTTC.

This clonotype was seen repeatedly, ten times or more. The chain carries TRBV20-1 and TRBJ2-3, with D perhaps matching TRBD2 (6 bases). In germline, CDR1 is DFQATT, CDR2 SNEGSKA (reference sequence). The CDR3 loop spans 15 amino acids. V was trimmed by 6 bases and J by 0 bases, leaving 16 bases between them. The CDR3 spells CSAAGTPSSTDTQYF. CDR3 nucleotide sequence: TGCAGTGCCGCGGGGACTCCTTCTAGCACAGATACGCAGTATTTT.

This clonotype turned up a few times. The chain is built from TRBV10-2 and TRBJ1-2, with TRBD1 as a possible D gene (6 bases). There are 13 residues in the CDR3. The germline V and J ends were trimmed by 2 bases and 4 bases, with 8 bases remaining between them. Germline V gives CDR1 WSHSY, CDR2 SAAADI. The CDR3 region is CASSETGPYGYTF. In nucleotides, the CDR3 is TGCGCCAGCAGTGAGACAGGGCCCTATGGCTACACCTTC.

The chain joins TRBV7-9 to TRBJ1-2; 8 nucleotides align to TRBD1. This CDR3 comprises 15 residues. With 0 bases clipped from V and 7 bases from J, the junction kept 7 bases outside the gene matches. In germline, CDR1 is SEHNR, CDR2 FQNEAQ (reference sequence). CDR3 region: CASSLADRGFSGYTF. The CDR3 DNA reads TGTGCCAGCAGCTTAGCTGACAGGGGATTCTCTGGCTACACCTTC.